This entry lists 8 T cell receptor beta chains sequenced from one sample in a study of technical replicates of blood from a handful of donors. Some clones are missing from TCRdb's copy, which holds only in-frame ones; the method was immunoSEQ multiplex PCR. The table shows 75,000 to 90,000 clones, with 93% occurring only once. Sequenced: T cells isolated from PBMCs. These TCRs come from a human donor in good health.

The chain has TRBV11-2 and TRBJ2-7; D uncertain. Germline V CDR1 and CDR2: SGHAT, FQNNGV. V lost 1 base, J lost 2 bases, and 9 bases lay in between. This CDR3 is 14 amino acids long. CDR3 in amino acids: CASSLGGIAYEQYF. The CDR3, as DNA: TGTGCCAGCAGCTTAGGAGGAATAGCCTACGAGCAGTACTTC.

The chain has TRBV11-3 and TRBJ2-2, with a possible D match to TRBD2 (5 bases). V lost 1 base and J lost 1, with 10 bases in between. Germline loops: CDR1 SGHNT, CDR2 YENEEA. This CDR3 spans 16 amino acids. CDR3 sequence: CASSLVYGVNTGELFF. CDR3 sequence (DNA): TGTGCCAGCAGCTTAGTCTACGGGGTGAACACCGGGGAGCTGTTTTTT.

The chain recombines TRBV21-1 with TRBJ2-7; the table assigns TRBD1, which was not confirmed against the DNA. TRBV21-1 is listed as a pseudogene. The CDR3 is 16 residues long. In DNA, the CDR3 is TGTGCCAGCAGCAACCACCTACCGGACAGGGGCTACGAGCAGTACTTC. The encoded protein is CASSNHLPDRGYEQYF.

V is TRBV28 and J is TRBJ2-5, with TRBD1 matching 7 bases. The CDR3 is made up of 15 amino acids. In germline, CDR1 is MDHEN, CDR2 SYDVKM. The V gene end was trimmed by 4 bases and the J gene end by 5 bases; junction bases not matched to a gene: 10. In DNA, the CDR3 is TGTGCCAGCAGTTCGGACAGGAGGCGTTCGGAGACCCAGTACTTC. This sequence encodes CASSSDRRRSETQYF.

The CDR3 sequence: CASRLAGTGGYEQYF. Written as DNA, the CDR3 is TGTGCCAGCAGGTTGGCCGGGACAGGGGGCTACGAGCAGTACTTC. The rearrangement links TRBV6-1 to TRBJ2-7; 11 bases fit TRBD1. This CDR3 comprises 15 residues. Germline V gene data show CDR1 as MNHNS and CDR2 as SASEGT. V was clipped by 6 bases and J by 3 bases; unmatched bases: 7.

The genes are TRBV10-3 and TRBJ1-1; D not resolved. CDR3 length: 12 amino acids. From germline, CDR1 is ENHRY and CDR2 SYGVKD. Deletions cut 0 bases from V and 11 bases from J, with 10 bases between. CDR3 DNA sequence: TGTGCCATCAGTGAGTCTTCACTCCGGGCTTTCTTT. Protein product: CAISESSLRAFF.

This chain uses TRBV6-1 with TRBJ1-4; D possibly corresponds to TRBD1 (6 bases). The CDR3 covers 14 residues. Germline assignment: CDR1 MNHNS and CDR2 SASEGT. Trimming removed 5 bases at V and 6 bases at J, with 13 bases between. The CDR3 here is CASSLTGSDEKLFF. CDR3 DNA sequence: TGTGCCAGCAGTTTGACAGGTTCAGATGAAAAACTGTTTTTT.

The table lists this clone with a count of one. The CDR3 DNA sequence: TGCAGCGTTGACGGGAAGGGAACAGATACGCAGTATTTT. Amino acids: CSVDGKGTDTQYF. The V gene is TRBV29-1, the J gene TRBJ2-3, with D tentatively TRBD2 (5 bases). The V end was cut by 3 bases, the J end by 3 bases, with 10 bases between. Germline loops: CDR1 SQVTM, CDR2 ANQGSEA. The CDR3 loop spans 13 amino acids.